This TCR beta chain was profiled in a study of T cell responses to AZD1222 COVID-19 vaccine. Assay used: immunoSEQ multiplex PCR; TCRdb lists only in-frame clones, some missing. The sample consists of under 90,000 clones, approximately 83% of them appearing once. Combined were second doses at about 4 or about 12 weeks. Points from the study as a whole: Clonal diversity may have been underestimated in mostly white British donors. Spike-specific TCR breadth and depth went up after people got two AZD1222 doses.

The CDR3 spans 14 residues. V trimming: 7 bases; J trimming: 4 bases; junction bases outside the gene matches: 8. Germline loops: CDR1 MDHEN, CDR2 SYDVKM. Concerning this clone: Its target is unknown.

The chain has TRBV28 and TRBJ2-7; 9 positions match TRBD2. This TCR was recovered from an adult who received the AZD1222 COVID-19 vaccine. This specimen was peripheral blood, taken 28 days after the second AZD1222 dose. Here the CDR3 DNA reads TGTGCCAGCAAGGGGCTAGCGGGGATATACGAGCAGTACTTC. This sequence encodes CASKGLAGIYEQYF.